The next 31 T cell receptor beta chains were all read from a single sample in a study of response to subunit inactivated influenza vaccine. Using its own MiXCR run on the RT-PCR reads, TCRdb lists one record per CDR3 protein. The sample records roughly 520,000 distinct CDR3 sequences, roughly 27% being singletons. The material sequenced was CD4+ T cells sorted from PBMCs, taken approximately 5 days after vaccination. Receptors were obtained from a middle-aged man who received an inactivated influenza vaccine.

The rearrangement joins TRBV7-2 to TRBJ2-7; D tentatively fits TRBD1 or TRBD2 (6 bases each). CDR3 length equals 14 residues. Deletions cut 0 bases from V and 5 bases from J, with 11 bases between. Germline CDR1 is SGHTA and CDR2 is FQGNSA. The CDR3 DNA reads TGTGCCAGCAGCTTAGCCCCGGGGGCGAACGAGCAGTACTTC. Its translation is CASSLAPGANEQYF.

The V and J genes are TRBV9 and TRBJ2-7, with D unclear. V was cut by 1 base and J by 4 bases, with 9 bases left in between. The germline V gene has CDR1 SGDLS and CDR2 YYNGEE. The CDR3 is 13 amino acids. The CDR3 nucleotides read TGTGCCAGCAGCGTACGGGTTGGGTACGAGCAGTACTTC. It encodes CASSVRVGYEQYF.

The genes are TRBV3-1 and TRBJ1-2, with TRBD1 matching over 8 bases. The V and J ends lost 3 bases and 8 bases, in that order; junction bases with no gene match: 5. The CDR3 consists of 13 residues. Germline values: CDR1 LGHDT, CDR2 YNNKEL (reference sequence). Written as DNA, the CDR3 is TGTGCCAGCAGCCAGACCCAGGGGGCCGGCTACACCTTC. The encoded protein is CASSQTQGAGYTF.

The CDR3 spells CASSSGQARETQYF. In nucleotides, the CDR3 is TGTGCCAGCAGTTCGGGACAGGCCCGAGAGACCCAGTACTTC. The V call is TRBV6-2 or TRBV6-3, the J call TRBJ2-5; 8 positions agree with TRBD1. This CDR3 comprises 14 residues. Trimming at V came to 4 bases and at J to 4 bases, leaving 5 bases not matched to a gene. In germline, CDR1 is MNHEY, CDR2 SVGEGT.

This clonotype was seen a few times. J is TRBJ2-5 and V is TRBV20-1; D remains unclear. This CDR3 has 14 amino acids. Trimming cost V 5 bases and J 7 bases, with 20 bases left between them. Germline assignment: CDR1 DFQATT and CDR2 SNEGSKA (reference sequence). Here the CDR3 reads CSAPTTRAGRTQYF. CDR3 in DNA: TGCAGTGCTCCTACTACTCGGGCCGGTCGGACCCAGTACTTC.

The chain carries TRBV4-2 and TRBJ2-5; D is ambiguous. The V gene lost 1 base and the J gene lost 2 bases, with 11 bases spanning the gap. CDR3 size: 15 residues. CDR1 and CDR2 from the germline V gene are LGHNA and YNFKEQ. The CDR3 loop is CASSQGSGRQETQYF. In DNA, the CDR3 is TGTGCCAGCAGCCAAGGTAGTGGCAGGCAAGAGACCCAGTACTTC.

This chain joins TRBV10-3 and TRBJ2-5, with D possibly being TRBD2 (6 bases). This CDR3 has 15 amino acids. The V end was cut by 0 bases, the J end by 4 bases, with 12 bases between. Germline V gene data show CDR1 as ENHRY and CDR2 as SYGVKD. Here the CDR3 reads CAISESGTQSETQYF. In nucleotides, the CDR3 is TGTGCCATCAGTGAGTCGGGGACTCAATCAGAGACCCAGTACTTC.

This clonotype has ten or more counts. The rearrangement links TRBV12-3 or TRBV12-4 to TRBJ1-5; D ambiguous. The V gene lost 6 bases and the J gene lost 0 bases, with 12 bases spanning the gap. The length of the CDR3 is 15 residues. The CDR3: CASSDRFYSNQPQHF. The CDR3 nucleotides read TGTGCCAGCAGCGACCGATTCTATAGCAATCAGCCCCAGCATTTT.

In its sample, this clonotype was seen many times. J is TRBJ2-5 and V is TRBV5-6, with D unresolved. The CDR3 covers 14 residues. With 0 bases removed from V and 1 base from J, the gap between germline ends came to 7 bases. Per the germline V gene, CDR1 is SGHDT and CDR2 is YYEEEE. CDR3 bases: TGTGCCAGCAGCTTGGGCCTCAGCCAAGAGACCCAGTACTTC. Translated: CASSLGLSQETQYF.

The chain has TRBV10-3 and TRBJ2-6; tentative D call: TRBD1 (6 bases). Germline V gene lookup returns CDR1 ENHRY and CDR2 SYGVKD. CDR3 size: 15 residues. V lost 6 bases to trimming and J lost 0 bases, with 9 bases between them. CDR3 residues: CAIRGQNSGANVLTF. DNA for the CDR3: TGTGCCATCAGAGGACAGAACTCTGGGGCCAACGTCCTGACTTTC.

The gene calls are TRBV20-1 and TRBJ2-1; TRBD2 agrees at 11 bases. The CDR3 spans 16 residues. V shed 0 bases and J 9 bases; nucleotides not matched to a gene: 10. Looked up from germline, CDR1 is DFQATT and CDR2 is SNEGSKA (reference sequence). CDR3 bases: TGCAGTGCTAGAGATAGTGTACTAGCGGGAGCAGCTGAGCAGTTCTTC. This encodes CSARDSVLAGAAEQFF.

This rearrangement joins TRBV19 to TRBJ2-7; D assignment may be TRBD1 or TRBD2 (6 bases each). The length of the CDR3 is 13 residues. Per the germline V gene, CDR1 is LNHDA and CDR2 is SQIVND (reference sequence). Between the trimmed V and J ends, which lost 6 bases and 0 bases, there was a span of 9 bases. CDR3 DNA: TGTGCCAGTAGCGCGGGACACTCCTACGAGCAGTACTTC. Protein: CASSAGHSYEQYF.

The CDR3 here is CSARKPGGADTQYF. The CDR3 DNA follows: TGCAGTGCTAGAAAGCCAGGGGGGGCAGATACGCAGTATTTT. The chain uses TRBV20-1 and TRBJ2-3; D might be TRBD1 or TRBD2, each matching 7 bases. Per the germline V gene, CDR1 is DFQATT and CDR2 is SNEGSKA (reference sequence). CDR3 length equals 14 residues. V was clipped by 2 bases and J by 4 bases, with 13 bases between them.

The rearrangement joins TRBV9 to TRBJ2-7; TRBD2 agrees at 7 bases. CDR1 SGDLS and CDR2 YYNGEE come from the germline V gene. Trimming at V came to 2 bases and at J to 2 bases, leaving 7 bases not matched to a gene. This CDR3 spans 15 amino acids. The DNA for the CDR3 is TGTGCCAGCAGCGTCTTGGGGGAGGGAACCTACGAGCAGTACTTC. This gives the protein CASSVLGEGTYEQYF.

Only a few counts were recorded for this clonotype. The chain employs TRBV4-3 and TRBJ1-1, with a tentative D call TRBD1 (5 bases). The V gene lost 0 bases and the J gene lost 4 bases, with 6 bases spanning the gap. The CDR3 covers 13 residues. The V gene's germline CDR1 is LGHNA and CDR2 YSLEER. The CDR3 is CASSQEGGTEAFF. The CDR3 DNA sequence: TGCGCCAGCAGCCAAGAGGGGGGCACTGAAGCTTTCTTT.

V is TRBV12-3 or TRBV12-4 and J is TRBJ2-7; 15 nucleotides align to TRBD2. The CDR3 is 15 amino acids. The trim removed 7 bases at V and 7 bases at J, leaving 8 bases unmatched. The CDR3 DNA reads TGTGCCAGCACTTCACCGGGACTAGCGGGAGGTGAGCAGTACTTC. Protein sequence: CASTSPGLAGGEQYF.

Of note for this clonotype: One junction end disagrees with the germline gene, perhaps due to a read error. This chain joins TRBV11-2 and TRBJ2-5, with D tentatively TRBD1 (6 bases). This CDR3 is 13 amino acids long. CDR1 is SGHAT, CDR2 FQNNGV, per germline. CDR3 bases: TGTGCCAGCAGCTTAGATTATGGGGGCCACCCGGTTTTT. Translation: CASSLDYGGHPVF.

The chain couples TRBV6-2 or TRBV6-3 to TRBJ2-7; D is undetermined. The CDR3 has 12 amino acids. Germline assignment: CDR1 MNHEY and CDR2 SVGEGT. V was cut by 1 base and J by 6 bases, with 7 bases left in between. In DNA form, the CDR3 reads TGTGCCAGCAGTTACTTGGGTCCCGAGCAGTACTTC. It codes for CASSYLGPEQYF.

J is TRBJ2-1 and V is TRBV5-1, with 12 bases that match TRBD2. The CDR3 is made up of 15 amino acids. Trimming cost V 1 base and J 6 bases; bases outside gene matches: 2. Germline loops: CDR1 SGHRS, CDR2 YFSETQ. The CDR3 nucleotides are TGCGCCAGCAGCTTGACTAGCGGGAGGAGCAATGAGCAGTTCTTC. It specifies CASSLTSGRSNEQFF.

About this clonotype itself: This sequence may be a read error, since a much larger clone differs from it by one base. V is TRBV6-2 or TRBV6-3 and J is TRBJ2-3; D might be TRBD2 (6 bases). Germline lookup yields CDR1 MNHEY and CDR2 SVGEGT. With 6 bases removed from V and 1 base from J, the gap between germline ends came to 8 bases. The CDR3 loop spans 13 amino acids. CDR3 sequence (DNA): TGTGCCAGCAGGGCTAGCGGCACAGATACGCAGTATTTT. Its translation: CASRASGTDTQYF.

This clonotype was seen a few times. V gene TRBV11-2 combines with J gene TRBJ2-7, with 8 bases matching TRBD2. Looked up from germline, CDR1 is SGHAT and CDR2 is FQNNGV. The CDR3 consists of 15 residues. Trimming took 6 bases from V and 2 from J; bases not matched to a gene: 9. CDR3 nucleotide sequence: TGTGCCAGCAGTTCAAGCGGGAGTGTCGCCTACGAGCAGTACTTC. This sequence encodes CASSSSGSVAYEQYF.

This clonotype has a handful of counts. V is TRBV4-3 and J is TRBJ2-3, with TRBD2 as a possible D gene (5 bases). V dropped 0 bases and J dropped 1 base, with 8 bases sitting between them. The CDR3 is 15 residues long. From germline, CDR1 is LGHNA and CDR2 YSLEER. For the CDR3, the DNA is TGCGCCAGCAGCCAAGATCACGGGGGCACAGATACGCAGTATTTT. The encoded protein is CASSQDHGGTDTQYF.

This clonotype was seen at least ten times. V is TRBV6-1 and J is TRBJ1-1; the D gene is possibly TRBD1 (5 bases). Germline V gene data show CDR1 as MNHNS and CDR2 as SASEGT. V was clipped by 4 bases and J by 1 base, with 13 bases between them. The CDR3 covers 15 residues. DNA for the CDR3: TGTGCCAGCAGTGCACGCAGGGCCGGGAACACTGAAGCTTTCTTT. Residues: CASSARRAGNTEAFF.

This clonotype occurred many times. V and J are TRBV12-3 or TRBV12-4 and TRBJ2-5; 7 bases are a match to TRBD1. This CDR3 comprises 13 residues. V lost 6 bases to trimming and J lost 7 bases; unmatched junction nucleotides: 8. CDR3 DNA: TGTGCCAGCAGGACAACAGGGGCGGCGACCCAGTACTTC. It encodes CASRTTGAATQYF.

The chain carries TRBV29-1 and TRBJ2-7, with D hard to call. The CDR3 consists of 12 residues. Germline CDR1 and CDR2: SQVTM and ANQGSEA. V lost 4 bases to trimming and J lost 1 base, with 8 bases between them. CDR3 nucleotides: TGCAGCGTTGTGTTGGAATCCTACGAGCAGTACTTC. The encoded protein is CSVVLESYEQYF.

The V call is TRBV5-1, the J call TRBJ2-2, with 9 bases that match TRBD1. This CDR3 contains 16 residues. Losses at the gene ends were 3 bases for V and 7 bases for J; bases not matched to a gene: 10. Germline V lookup: CDR1 SGHRS, CDR2 YFSETQ. The DNA for the CDR3 is TGCGCCAGCAGCTCCCCGGGGACAGGGACGGTCGGGGAGCTGTTTTTT. It is translated as CASSSPGTGTVGELFF. Full variable domain (outside the CDR3, taken from reference TRBV5-1 and TRBJ2-2): KAGVTQTPRYLIKTRGQQVTLSCSPISGHRSVSWYQQTPGQGLQFLFEYFSETQRNKGNFPGRFSGRQFSNSRSEMNVSTLELGDSALYLCASSSPGTGTVGELFFGEGSRLTVL.

The chain links TRBV6-2 or TRBV6-3 to TRBJ2-2, with D perhaps matching TRBD2 (6 bases). The CDR3 spans 17 residues. Looked up from germline, CDR1 is MNHEY and CDR2 is SVGEGT. With 0 bases removed from V and 3 bases from J, the gap between germline ends came to 14 bases. CDR3 nucleotides: TGTGCCAGCAGTTACTCGATAAGGGGAGGCTACACCGGGGAGCTGTTTTTT. As protein: CASSYSIRGGYTGELFF.

The chain recombines TRBV7-9 with TRBJ1-1; no clear D. Germline V lookup: CDR1 SEHNR, CDR2 FQNEAQ (reference sequence). V was clipped by 6 bases and J by 1 base, with 15 bases between them. The CDR3 runs to 15 residues. CDR3: CASRLALDRNTEAFF. The CDR3 DNA reads as TGTGCCAGCAGACTCGCTTTGGACCGGAACACTGAAGCTTTCTTT.

V and J are TRBV20-1 and TRBJ2-3; 9 nucleotides agree with TRBD2. The germline V gene has CDR1 DFQATT and CDR2 SNEGSKA (reference sequence). The CDR3 has 15 amino acids. The trim removed 5 bases at V and 1 base at J, leaving 7 bases unmatched. The CDR3 nucleotides are TGCAGTGCTGTACTACTAGCGGGCCGCACAGATACGCAGTATTTT. Translating it yields CSAVLLAGRTDTQYF.

The V call is TRBV7-9, the J call TRBJ2-5; 9 bases agree with TRBD1. Germline assignment: CDR1 SEHNR and CDR2 FQNEAQ (reference sequence). V dropped 4 bases and J dropped 4; count of bases not matched to a gene: 10. CDR3 length: 16 amino acids. For the CDR3, the DNA is TGTGCCAGCAGCTCCGAACAGGGGGCCAGCAGAGAGACCCAGTACTTC. It codes for CASSSEQGASRETQYF.

The chain recombines TRBV11-2 with TRBJ2-3; D possibly matches TRBD1 or TRBD2 (5 bases each). The V gene lost 5 bases and the J gene lost 7 bases, with 13 bases spanning the gap. Looked up from germline, CDR1 is SGHAT and CDR2 is FQNNGV. The CDR3 runs to 13 residues. The DNA for the CDR3 is TGTGCCAGCAGCCCAGGGACGGGAAATACGCAGTATTTT. Protein: CASSPGTGNTQYF.